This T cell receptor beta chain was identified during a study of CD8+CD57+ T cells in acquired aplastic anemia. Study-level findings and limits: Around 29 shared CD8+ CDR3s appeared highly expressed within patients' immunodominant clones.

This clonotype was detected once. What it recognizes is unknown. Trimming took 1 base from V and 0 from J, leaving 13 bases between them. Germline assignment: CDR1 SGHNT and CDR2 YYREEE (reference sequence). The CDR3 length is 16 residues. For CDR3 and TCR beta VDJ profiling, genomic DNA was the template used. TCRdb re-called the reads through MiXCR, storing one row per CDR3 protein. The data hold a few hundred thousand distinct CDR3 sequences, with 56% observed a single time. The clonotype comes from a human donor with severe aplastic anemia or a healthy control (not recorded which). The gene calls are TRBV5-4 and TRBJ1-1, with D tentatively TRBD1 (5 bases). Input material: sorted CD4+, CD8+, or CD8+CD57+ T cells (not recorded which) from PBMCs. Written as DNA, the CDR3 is TGTGCCAGCAGCTTGAGGCAGGGCGGGATGAACACTGAAGCTTTCTTT. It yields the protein CASSLRQGGMNTEAFF.